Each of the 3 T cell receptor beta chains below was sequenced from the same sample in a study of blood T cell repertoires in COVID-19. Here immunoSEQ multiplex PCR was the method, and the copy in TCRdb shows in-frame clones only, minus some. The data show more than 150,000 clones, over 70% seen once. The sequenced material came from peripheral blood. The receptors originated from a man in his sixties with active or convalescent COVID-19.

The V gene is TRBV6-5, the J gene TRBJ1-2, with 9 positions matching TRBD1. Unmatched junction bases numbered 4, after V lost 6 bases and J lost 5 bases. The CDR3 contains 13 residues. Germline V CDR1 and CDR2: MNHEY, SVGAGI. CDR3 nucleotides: TGTGCCAGCAGCGCAGGGACAGGGTATGGCTACACCTTC. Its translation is CASSAGTGYGYTF.

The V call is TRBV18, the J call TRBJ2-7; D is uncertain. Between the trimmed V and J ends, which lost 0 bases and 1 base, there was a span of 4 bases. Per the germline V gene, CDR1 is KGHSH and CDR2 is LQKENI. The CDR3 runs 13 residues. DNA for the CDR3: TGTGCCAGCTCACCACCCGGGTCCTACGAGCAGTACTTC. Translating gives CASSPPGSYEQYF.

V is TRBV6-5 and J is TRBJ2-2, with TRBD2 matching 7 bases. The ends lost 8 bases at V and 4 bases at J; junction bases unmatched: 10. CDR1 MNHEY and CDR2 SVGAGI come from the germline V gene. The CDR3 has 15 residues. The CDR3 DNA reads TGTGCCAGCGGTTCGGGGGAGGGTTTCACCGGGGAGCTGTTTTTT. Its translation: CASGSGEGFTGELFF.